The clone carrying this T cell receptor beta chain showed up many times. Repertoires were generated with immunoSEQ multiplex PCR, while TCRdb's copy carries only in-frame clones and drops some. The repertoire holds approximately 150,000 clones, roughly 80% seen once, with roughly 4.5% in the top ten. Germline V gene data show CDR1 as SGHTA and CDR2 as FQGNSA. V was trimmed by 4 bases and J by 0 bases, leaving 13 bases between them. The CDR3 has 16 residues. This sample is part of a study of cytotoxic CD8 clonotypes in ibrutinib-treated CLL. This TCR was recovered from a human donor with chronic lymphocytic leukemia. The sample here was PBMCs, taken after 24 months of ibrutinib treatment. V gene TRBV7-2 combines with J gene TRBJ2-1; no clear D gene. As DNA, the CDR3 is TGTGCCAGCAGCTCCCAAGGCGGAAGCTCCTACAATGAGCAGTTCTTC. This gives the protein CASSSQGGSSYNEQFF.